These 30 T cell receptor beta chains were sequenced from one sample in a study of blood T cell repertoires in COVID-19 (dated by TCRdb to about 2020). Receptors were amplified or captured by the immunoSEQ multiplex PCR assay. Held by TCRdb, this immuneACCESS table contains in-frame sequences only and omits some clones. Under half of the omission traces to an unresolved V gene where checked; the cause of the rest is unknown. This sample comprises about 190,000 clones, approximately 86% of them detected only once. Together, the top ten hold around 3% of the sample. The sample was peripheral blood. These receptors all stem from a man aged 35-49 years with active or convalescent COVID-19.

The CDR3 protein is CASSLKDRTYEQYF. CDR3 nucleotides: TGTGCCAGCAGCTTGAAGGACAGAACGTACGAGCAGTACTTC. The genes are TRBV7-9 and TRBJ2-7; the D gene is possibly TRBD1 (6 bases). CDR1 and CDR2 from the germline V gene are SEHNR and FQNEAQ (reference sequence). The V and J ends lost 3 bases and 4 bases respectively, with 13 bases between them. This CDR3 is built from 14 residues.

The V and J genes are TRBV30 and TRBJ1-1; D gene uncertain. This CDR3 contains 11 residues. Germline V gives CDR1 GTSNPN, CDR2 SVGIG (reference sequence). The V end lost 0 bases, the J end lost 7 bases, and 6 bases lay between the germline ends. The CDR3 bases are TGTGCCTGGAGTGTTCAGTATGAAGCTTTCTTT. Protein: CAWSVQYEAFF.

V and J are TRBV7-8 and TRBJ2-1; the match to TRBD1 covers 10 bases. Germline CDR1 SGHVS, CDR2 FQNEAQ. Germline trimming cut 5 bases from V and 9 bases from J; bases unmatched to any gene: 10. This CDR3 has 15 amino acids. The CDR3 is CASSKGDRGRVEQFF. The CDR3 nucleotides read TGTGCCAGCAGCAAGGGGGACAGGGGAAGGGTTGAGCAGTTCTTC.

The gene calls are TRBV6-2 or TRBV6-3 and TRBJ1-1, with D possibly matching TRBD1 (6 bases). Germline lookup yields CDR1 MNHEY and CDR2 SVGEGT. This CDR3 contains 14 residues. Trimming stripped 5 bases from V and 6 bases from J, with 16 bases between. The CDR3 is CASSGPGAGSEAFF. The CDR3 bases are TGTGCCAGCAGTGGCCCAGGGGCGGGCTCTGAAGCTTTCTTT.

The rearrangement links TRBV7-8 to TRBJ1-6; D remains ambiguous. Germline CDR1 SGHVS, CDR2 FQNEAQ. CDR3 length: 15 amino acids. V lost 1 base, J lost 6 bases, and 10 bases lay in between. The CDR3 bases are TGTGCCAGCAGCTTAGGGCCCTCCACTAATTCACCCCTCCACTTT. Its translation is CASSLGPSTNSPLHF.

The chain has TRBV10-3 and TRBJ1-5; 8 nucleotides line up with TRBD1. Germline lookup yields CDR1 ENHRY and CDR2 SYGVKD. This CDR3 is 16 amino acids long. V was clipped by 3 bases and J by 6 bases; unmatched bases: 10. CDR3 amino acids: CAISEGSGGLGQPQHF. CDR3 nucleotide sequence: TGTGCCATCAGTGAAGGGTCAGGGGGCTTGGGTCAGCCCCAGCATTTT.

The V call is TRBV30, the J call TRBJ2-7, with D maybe TRBD1 (5 bases). This CDR3 spans 12 amino acids. Germline V gene lookup returns CDR1 GTSNPN and CDR2 SVGIG (reference sequence). V lost 0 bases and J 7 bases, leaving 10 bases between the germline ends. DNA for the CDR3: TGTGCCTGGAGTGTACAGGCGAGGGAGCAGTACTTC. Protein: CAWSVQAREQYF.

This clone appeared once. This rearrangement joins TRBV5-6 to TRBJ2-2, with 7 bases lining up with TRBD1. Germline assignment: CDR1 SGHDT and CDR2 YYEEEE. The CDR3 is 17 amino acids. The V and J ends lost 5 bases and 7 bases, in that order; junction bases with no gene match: 17. The DNA of the CDR3 is TGTGCCAGCAGTGGAGACAACCGACAGGGCTCCCTCGGGGAGCTGTTTTTT. Translating gives CASSGDNRQGSLGELFF.

This clone has just one count. The V gene is TRBV9, the J gene TRBJ2-7, with 7 nucleotides matching TRBD1. CDR3 length: 15 amino acids. CDR1 and CDR2 from the germline V gene are SGDLS and YYNGEE. With V trimmed by 3 bases and J by 2 bases, 8 bases remained unmatched. CDR3 DNA: TGTGCCAGCAGCGCAAATCCCGGGACAGCCTACGAGCAGTACTTC. Translated, it gives CASSANPGTAYEQYF. The variable domain in full, with the rest retrieved from reference TRBV9 and TRBJ2-7, is DSGVTQTPKHLITATGQRVTLRCSPRSGDLSVYWYQQSLDQGLQFLIQYYNGEERAKGNILERFSAQQFPDLHSELNLSSLELGDSALYFCASSANPGTAYEQYFGPGTRLTVT.

The chain recombines TRBV7-9 with TRBJ1-1; D is uncertain. CDR1 and CDR2 (germline): SEHNR, FQNEAQ (reference sequence). V was cut by 3 bases and J by 3 bases, with 8 bases left in between. This CDR3 is built from 13 residues. For the CDR3, the DNA is TGTGCCAGCAGCTTCGATATAGACACTGAAGCTTTCTTT. Its protein is CASSFDIDTEAFF.

The genes are TRBV27 and TRBJ2-5, with TRBD2 matching 8 bases. The CDR3 consists of 14 residues. CDR1 and CDR2 (germline): MNHEY, SMNVEV (reference sequence). J gave up 5 bases and V 2 bases, and 4 bases lay outside the gene matches. The CDR3 region is CASSLGTSGETQYF. CDR3 nucleotide sequence: TGTGCCAGCAGTTTAGGGACTAGTGGGGAGACCCAGTACTTC.

The V call is TRBV11-3, the J call TRBJ2-1; TRBD1 matches at 9 bases. J lost 4 bases, V lost 0 bases, and 4 bases had no gene match. This CDR3 is built from 16 residues. Germline V gives CDR1 SGHNT, CDR2 YENEEA. CDR3 in DNA: TGTGCCAGCAGCTTAGAAACCGGGACAGGGTACAATGAGCAGTTCTTC. Translated, it gives CASSLETGTGYNEQFF.

The rearrangement uses TRBV5-1 and TRBJ2-1, with 11 bases aligning to TRBD2. The germline V gene has CDR1 SGHRS and CDR2 YFSETQ. There are 16 residues in the CDR3. J gave up 5 bases and V 4 bases, and 8 bases lay outside the gene matches. The CDR3 bases are TGCGCCAGCAGCCCTCTAACTAGCGGGGGCAACAATGAGCAGTTCTTC. Amino acids: CASSPLTSGGNNEQFF.

V is TRBV2 and J is TRBJ2-1; 12 positions agree with TRBD2. This CDR3 has 15 residues. Germline values: CDR1 SNHLY, CDR2 FYNNEI. V was pared by 3 bases and J by 8 bases, with 5 bases of the junction left unmatched. CDR3 nucleotides: TGTGCCAGCAGTGACTCTAGCGGGGGGGTGTATGAGCAGTTCTTC. It translates to CASSDSSGGVYEQFF.

The V and J genes are TRBV5-1 and TRBJ1-2; tentative D call: TRBD1 (6 bases). CDR1 and CDR2 from the germline V gene are SGHRS and YFSETQ. Trimming removed 5 bases at V and 1 base at J, with 9 bases between. This CDR3 contains 13 residues. CDR3 DNA: TGCGCCAGCAGTGGGGGCAGTAACTATGGCTACACCTTC. Amino acid sequence: CASSGGSNYGYTF.

The chain has TRBV28 and TRBJ1-6; D gene unclear. Trimming stripped 7 bases from V and 10 bases from J, with 14 bases between. This CDR3 has 13 amino acids. Germline V lookup: CDR1 MDHEN, CDR2 SYDVKM. CDR3 sequence reads: CASIKDGVSPLHF. As DNA, the CDR3 is TGTGCCAGCATAAAGGACGGGGTCTCACCCCTCCACTTT.

This clone turned up a few times. The rearrangement joins TRBV5-1 to TRBJ1-3, with D perhaps matching TRBD1 (5 bases). This CDR3 has 15 residues. Germline V gene lookup returns CDR1 SGHRS and CDR2 YFSETQ. Trimming took off 0 bases at V and 0 bases at J, with 7 bases between the two ends. The CDR3 is CASSLGQPSGNTIYF. The CDR3 coding sequence is TGCGCCAGCAGCTTGGGACAGCCCTCTGGAAACACCATATATTTT.

The chain couples TRBV27 to TRBJ1-6; D possibly corresponds to TRBD1 (6 bases). Germline CDR1 is MNHEY and CDR2 is SMNVEV (reference sequence). This CDR3 has 19 residues. V dropped 6 bases and J dropped 0 bases, with 21 bases sitting between them. CDR3 bases: TGTGCCAGCAGACAGACAGGTTATCCCTTAAGCTCCTATAATTCACCCCTCCACTTT. Translating it yields CASRQTGYPLSSYNSPLHF.

The V gene is TRBV6-4, the J gene TRBJ2-3, with D possibly being TRBD2 (5 bases). Trimming took off 8 bases at V and 4 bases at J, with 13 bases between the two ends. The CDR3 length is 13 residues. Germline assignment: CDR1 MRHNA and CDR2 SNTAGT. DNA for the CDR3: TGTGCCAGCGAGGGTGAGCGCTCAGATACGCAGTATTTT. Its protein is CASEGERSDTQYF.

The chain carries TRBV12-1 and TRBJ2-7; the table's D call of TRBD1 was not tested on the DNA. TRBV12-1 represents a pseudogene. There are 13 residues in the CDR3. The CDR3 DNA is TGTGCCAGCAAGCGAGACAGGGTCTACGAGCAGTACTTC. This codes for CASKRDRVYEQYF.

This clone has a single count. DNA of the CDR3: TGTGCCAGCAGCCAACGCCGGGACAGCACTGGCTTCTTCTATGGCTACACCTTC. This codes for CASSQRRDSTGFFYGYTF. The V gene is TRBV3-1 (or the pseudogene TRBV3-2), the J gene TRBJ1-2; 7 nucleotides agree with TRBD1. After removal of 2 bases from V and 4 bases from J, the junction contained 16 bases not matched to a gene. This CDR3 has 18 amino acids. Germline V gene sequence: CDR1 LGHDT, CDR2 YNNKEL (reference sequence).

This clone was counted once. V is TRBV10-2 and J is TRBJ2-7, with D unresolved. Trimming cost V 3 bases and J 6 bases, with 6 bases left between them. There are 11 residues in the CDR3. Germline V gene lookup returns CDR1 WSHSY and CDR2 SAAADI. The DNA for the CDR3 is TGCGCCAGCAGTGATGGCCGCGAGCAGTACTTC. This codes for CASSDGREQYF.

This clone has a single count. The V call is TRBV11-2, the J call TRBJ2-1; TRBD2 aligns across 9 bases. This CDR3 region has 15 residues. Looked up from germline, CDR1 is SGHAT and CDR2 is FQNNGV. With 1 base clipped from V and 4 bases from J, the junction kept 2 bases outside the gene matches. This chain's CDR3 is CASSLGGLAYNEQFF. The CDR3, as DNA: TGTGCCAGCAGCTTAGGGGGACTAGCTTACAATGAGCAGTTCTTC.

This chain joins TRBV19 and TRBJ2-6, with TRBD1 as a possible D gene (5 bases). The CDR3 runs to 19 residues. The germline V gene has CDR1 LNHDA and CDR2 SQIVND (reference sequence). Trimming removed 1 base from V and 2 bases from J, with 18 bases in between. The CDR3 loop is CASSIAAGWNRPGANVLTF. The CDR3 bases are TGTGCCAGTAGTATAGCCGCAGGGTGGAATCGGCCTGGGGCCAACGTCCTGACTTTC.

This clone has just a few counts. V is TRBV24-1 and J is TRBJ2-1; 7 bases are a match to TRBD1. Germline CDR1 and CDR2: KGHDR and SFDVKD. V trimming: 3 bases; J trimming: 3 bases; junction bases outside the gene matches: 10. CDR3 size: 17 residues. CDR3 in DNA: TGTGCCACCAGTGATACTCCCGGGACAGAGATCTACAATGAGCAGTTCTTC. This gives the protein CATSDTPGTEIYNEQFF.

This clone appeared once. The V call is TRBV24-1, the J call TRBJ2-3; the match to TRBD2 covers 12 bases. The germline V gene has CDR1 KGHDR and CDR2 SFDVKD. Trimming took 6 bases from V and 0 from J; bases not matched to a gene: 6. The CDR3 consists of 17 residues. CDR3 nucleotide sequence: TGTGCCACCAGTCCTAGCGGGGGGGAGACTAGCACAGATACGCAGTATTTT. Its translation: CATSPSGGETSTDTQYF.

This chain joins TRBV18 and TRBJ2-7; D uncertain. This CDR3 has 14 residues. Germline CDR1 KGHSH, CDR2 LQKENI. V gave up 6 bases and J gave up 1 base, with 13 bases separating them. CDR3 loop: CASSVSQVSYEQYF. The CDR3, as DNA: TGTGCCAGCTCGGTATCTCAGGTTTCCTACGAGCAGTACTTC.

The gene calls are TRBV7-9 and TRBJ1-2; 8 nucleotides agree with TRBD1. The CDR3 extends over 13 amino acids. The V gene end was trimmed by 5 bases and the J gene end by 6 bases; junction bases not matched to a gene: 5. Germline CDR1 SEHNR, CDR2 FQNEAQ (reference sequence). The CDR3 spells CASSRDRGDGYTF. DNA for the CDR3: TGTGCCAGCAGCCGCGACAGGGGCGATGGCTACACCTTC.

The rearrangement links TRBV6-5 to TRBJ2-2; weak D call: TRBD2 (6 bases). CDR3 length equals 14 residues. The V end was cut by 6 bases, the J end by 5 bases, with 13 bases between. Germline lookup yields CDR1 MNHEY and CDR2 SVGAGI. The CDR3 sequence is CASRVGGRTGELFF. As DNA, the CDR3 is TGTGCCAGCAGAGTCGGGGGAAGGACCGGGGAGCTGTTTTTT.

The chain couples TRBV6-5 to TRBJ1-5; no clear D gene. The CDR3 consists of 15 residues. Germline CDR1 and CDR2: MNHEY and SVGAGI. V was cut by 6 bases and J by 0 bases, with 12 bases left in between. DNA of the CDR3: TGTGCCAGCAGGCCAGACTCATATAGCAATCAGCCCCAGCATTTT. Translation gives CASRPDSYSNQPQHF.